This T cell receptor (beta chain) was sequenced for a study of T cells in Graves' hyperthyroidism and ophthalmopathy (dated by TCRdb to about 2019). About the full investigation: Peripheral blood was collected at initial diagnosis, before any treatment. The 75 to 100 discovery patients were randomly divided into training and test sets at a 7:3 ratio. According to the paper, TCR Vbeta CDR3 sequencing was carried out on more than 120 peripheral blood samples, which came from 40 to 45 ophthalmopathy, around 75 hyperthyroidism and about 17 progressor patients. An independent validation cohort of under 20 hyperthyroidism patients and over 15 patients who later progressed to ophthalmopathy tested prospective prediction of ophthalmopathy. Following sampling, methimazole starting at 30 mg daily was given to hyperthyroidism patients, and high-dose intravenous methylprednisolone was given to ophthalmopathy patients. To identify TCR V-J signatures that set the groups apart, the researchers used a discovery cohort of more than 95 patients, made up of approximately 43 with Graves' ophthalmopathy and about 60 with stable Graves' hyperthyroidism. Thyroid tissue and blood T-cell repertoires from over 5 Graves' hyperthyroidism patients were also compared in the study. The paper as a whole reports these results and caveats: Most expanded thyroid clonotypes (frequency above 0.001) were also detected in blood, a finding suggesting that blood repertoires may reflect thyroid immune responses. In validation, progression to ophthalmopathy was predicted by the model with 65% to 71% sensitivity and under 85% specificity, a median of about 6.4 months before onset. No statistical method was used to fix the sample size in advance, and group allocation was not hidden from the investigators. In cross-validation, a model built on a 13 V-J signature told ophthalmopathy apart from stable hyperthyroidism with about 90% sensitivity and about 81% specificity, and in testing the same model reached 80%/75%.

The V end loses 8 bases and the J end loses 4 bases, and a stretch of 5 bases separates them. The germline V gene (reference sequence) gives CDR1 as SEHNR and CDR2 as FQNEAQ. The CDR3 spans 10 residues, from the cysteine through the phenylalanine. Only the CDR3 region is kept as DNA, spanning 30 bases read in frame from base 1. Graves' hyperthyroidism was defined as stable when no progression to ophthalmopathy occurred over 18 months of follow-up. Hyperthyroidism patients were newly diagnosed, had a disease duration of under 2 months, and were aged 18 to 65 years. Patients with uncontrolled infections, other autoimmune diseases, pregnancy or lactation were excluded. Diagnoses relied on clinical symptoms, serum thyroxine and TRAb, thyroid ultrasound and orbital computed tomography. Ficoll-Paque density gradient centrifugation was used to isolate PBMCs from about 10 ml of fresh peripheral blood. Total RNA was extracted using Trizol reagent, and RNA quality was assessed on an Agilent 2100 Bioanalyzer.

TCR beta CDR3 regions were amplified from RNA transcripts. A first-round RT-PCR of the TCR CDR3 used the HTBI primer set with the Qiagen OneStep RT-PCR kit. Libraries were constructed in a second round of multiplex PCR, after which size selection and purification were performed. Libraries were sequenced paired-end with 100 bp reads on an Illumina HiSeq2000. Regarding the original processing steps: SOAPnuke was used to process the raw data, removing reads that contained adapters or uncalled bases, had a mean Phred below 15, or lacked an exact match to the constant primer or identifier. High-quality paired reads were merged using COPE v1.2.5, and each unique nucleotide sequence was defined as a clonotype. MiTCR v1.1 was used to align clonotypes to the IMGT TRBV, TRBD and TRBJ reference segments. The analysis included only V-J combinations with a frequency above 0.0001, which together covered around 99% of the repertoires. The TCS score was defined as F50 (clonal expansion) divided by E x V (chaos), with BLOSUM62-based TCRdist calculated between CDR3 peptides within each V-J. Welch's t-statistics and random forest reduced 500 to 650 V-J features to 13, which were used in a naive Bayes classifier (R e1071). The public reads were reprocessed in TCRdb via fastp at Q25 and MiXCR, keeping in-frame beta chains. All rows with the same CDR3 protein become a single entry with the most common DNA and genes. TCRdb's processing, not the study's, gives the V and J calls here. Present in this sample are hundreds of thousands of distinct CDR3 sequences, around 15% of which were seen just once. The ten largest clonotypes hold less than 4.5% of the sample.

This clonotype showed up many times. Its antigen is still unknown. No quality values exist for individual bases; no much larger clone is one base distant. The TCR was taken from a woman under 40 with Graves' hyperthyroidism. Recombination linked TRBV7-9 to TRBJ1-1, with the identity of the D gene unclear. Sequencing used blood. The CDR3 in this case is CASGTTEAFF. The DNA is TGTGCCAGCGGTACCACTGAAGCTTTCTTT. Reference TRBV7-9 and TRBJ1-1 genes cover what lies past the CDR3, so the full variable domain is DTGVSQNPRHKITKRGQNVTFRCDPISEHNRLYWYRQTLGQGPEFLTYFQNEAQLEKSRLLSDRFSAERPKGSFSTLEIQRTEQGDSAMYLCASGTTEAFFGQGTRLTVV.